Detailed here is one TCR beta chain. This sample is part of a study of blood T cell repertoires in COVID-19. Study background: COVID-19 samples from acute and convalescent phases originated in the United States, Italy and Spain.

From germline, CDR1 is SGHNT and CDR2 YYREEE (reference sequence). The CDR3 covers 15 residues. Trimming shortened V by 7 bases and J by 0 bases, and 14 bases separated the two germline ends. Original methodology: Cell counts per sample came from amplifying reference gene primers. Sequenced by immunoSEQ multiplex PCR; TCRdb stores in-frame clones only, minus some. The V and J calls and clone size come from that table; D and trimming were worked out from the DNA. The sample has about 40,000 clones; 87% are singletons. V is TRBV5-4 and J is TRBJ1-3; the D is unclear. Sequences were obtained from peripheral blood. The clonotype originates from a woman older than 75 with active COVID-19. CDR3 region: CASSTAGVSGNTIYF. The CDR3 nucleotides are TGTGCCAGCTCGACTGCCGGGGTCTCTGGAAACACCATATATTTT.